These T cell receptor beta chains were read from a single sample in a study of T cell responses to AZD1222 COVID-19 vaccine. Method: immunoSEQ multiplex PCR; TCRdb's copy keeps in-frame clones and lacks some. The data contain approximately 110,000 clones, over 75% of them singletons. The specimen was peripheral blood, collected on day 0 of AZD1222 vaccination. The receptors stem from an adult in good health. CDR3s include the opening cysteine and the closing phenylalanine or tryptophan. D genes are given only for firm matches. Clone size is given for some rows only: seen once, a few or many times, or a class if the clone is expanded.

DNA | CDR3 | V | D | J | size
TGTGCCAGCAGCCGAGGGACAGGGGGCGGCTACACCTTC | CASSRGTGGGYTF | TRBV7-3 | TRBD1 | TRBJ1-2 | -
TGTGCCAGCAGCTCAGGGTTTGGGAAACTGTTTTTT | CASSSGFGKLFF | TRBV28 | - | TRBJ1-4 | -
TGTGCCAGCAGCCCCGGCCTGGGGACACTTCTTTCCACCGGGGAGCTGTTTTTT | CASSPGLGTLLSTGELFF | TRBV5-6 | - | TRBJ2-2 | -
TGTGCCAGCAGCTTATTGGGTCAGGGGGCGAGGAATGAGCAGTTCTTC | CASSLLGQGARNEQFF | TRBV11-2 | TRBD1 | TRBJ2-1 | -
TGTGCCAGCAGCTTAGCGCCGGGGCAGGGGGCGCAGTTCTTC | CASSLAPGQGAQFF | TRBV7-2 | TRBD1 | TRBJ2-1 | -
TGCGCCAGCAGCTCCCGATCCTGGGACAGATTCTCCTACGAGCAGTACTTC | CASSSRSWDRFSYEQYF | TRBV5-1 | TRBD1 | TRBJ2-7 | -
TGTGCCAGCAGTTTAGGTAGCGGGGGGTACGAGCAGTACTTC | CASSLGSGGYEQYF | TRBV27 | TRBD2 | TRBJ2-7 | once
TGCGCCAGCAGCTTGGGAATGGGGGTAGGCGAAAAACTGTTTTTT | CASSLGMGVGEKLFF | TRBV5-1 | - | TRBJ1-4 | once
TGTGCCATCAGTGAGGAGATCTGGACAGTTGGAAACACCATATATTTT | CAISEEIWTVGNTIYF | TRBV10-3 | - | TRBJ1-3 | -
TGTGCCAGCAGCCAAAGAGGAACGGGACGGGTCATGAGGGACACTGAAGCTTTCTTT | CASSQRGTGRVMRDTEAFF | TRBV4-2 | - | TRBJ1-1 | -
TGTGCCAGCTCACCAGACAGGATCTCATGGGGCTACACCTTC | CASSPDRISWGYTF | TRBV18 | - | TRBJ1-2 | once
TGTGCCAGCAGCTTAATGGGCAATGAGCAGTTCTTC | CASSLMGNEQFF | TRBV11-2 | - | TRBJ2-1 | -
TGTGCCAGCAGATCTCGACAGGGGGTCGATGGCTACACCTTC | CASRSRQGVDGYTF | TRBV28 | TRBD1 | TRBJ1-2 | -
TGTGCTAGTGGTTTGTGGGGGAGTTCCTACAATGAGCAGTTCTTC | CASGLWGSSYNEQFF | TRBV12-5 | - | TRBJ2-1 | -
TGTGCCAGCAGCTTACTAAGCGGGAGGGGTTACAATGAGCAGTTCTTC | CASSLLSGRGYNEQFF | TRBV11-2 | TRBD2 | TRBJ2-1 | -
TGTGCCAGCACCCGACCCACTGAAGCTTTCTTT | CASTRPTEAFF | TRBV28 | - | TRBJ1-1 | -
TGTGCCAGCAGCCCTGGGACCGTCGTATACGAGCAGTACTTC | CASSPGTVVYEQYF | TRBV9 | - | TRBJ2-7 | -
TGCGCCAGCAGCTCTAGCGGGGGCTACAATGAGCAGTTCTTC | CASSSSGGYNEQFF | TRBV5-1 | TRBD2 | TRBJ2-1 | -
TGTGCCAGCAGTCGGATTCAGGCACACTCTGGAAACACCATATATTTT | CASSRIQAHSGNTIYF | TRBV6-2/TRBV6-3 | - | TRBJ1-3 | -
TGTGCCAGTAGCCCGGGACAGGGGGCATCAAATACGCAGTATTTT | CASSPGQGASNTQYF | TRBV19 | TRBD1 | TRBJ2-3 | -
TGTGCCAGCAGCCAAGAACGGAACGAAGTCGATAGTTCCTACGAGCAGTACTTC | CASSQERNEVDSSYEQYF | TRBV3-1/TRBV3-2 | - | TRBJ2-7 | -
TGCGCCAGCAGCTTGTCTGATTATAATTCACCCCTCCACTTT | CASSLSDYNSPLHF | TRBV5-1 | - | TRBJ1-6 | once
TGTGCCAGCAGCTTGGAGAATTCACCCCTCCACTTT | CASSLENSPLHF | TRBV5-4 | - | TRBJ1-6 | -
TGCAGTGCCCAGAGCTACGAGCAGTACTTC | CSAQSYEQYF | TRBV20-1 | - | TRBJ2-7 | -
TGTGCCAGCAGTGACGTGGCAGAGAACACCGGGGAGCTGTTTTTT | CASSDVAENTGELFF | TRBV6-4 | - | TRBJ2-2 | once
TGTGCCAGCAATTGGCTAGCGGGAGGAACCGGGGAGCTGTTTTTT | CASNWLAGGTGELFF | TRBV2 | TRBD2 | TRBJ2-2 | -
TGTGCCAGCAGCTTCGGTACGCAGTATTTT | CASSFGTQYF | TRBV7-2 | - | TRBJ2-3 | -
TGTGCCAGCAGCCGCGGTACAGGGGCTAATCAGCCCCAGCATTTT | CASSRGTGANQPQHF | TRBV7-9 | TRBD1 | TRBJ1-5 | -
TGTGCCAGCAGCTCACGGACTAGCGGGCGCTCCTACAATGAGCAGTTCTTC | CASSSRTSGRSYNEQFF | TRBV11-2 | TRBD2 | TRBJ2-1 | -
TGTGCCAGCAGTTACATGGGGGAGGACGGCTACACCTTC | CASSYMGEDGYTF | TRBV6-5 | - | TRBJ1-2 | -
TGTGCCAGCAGCTTGGAGGATACAGGAAACACCATATATTTT | CASSLEDTGNTIYF | TRBV5-4 | - | TRBJ1-3 | -
TGTGCCAGTAGTATTGGGGGTCTATCTACTAACTATGGCTACACCTTC | CASSIGGLSTNYGYTF | TRBV19 | - | TRBJ1-2 | -
TGTGCCAGCAGCTTGGAAGGACTCGAAAACACTGAAGCTTTCTTT | CASSLEGLENTEAFF | TRBV5-5 | - | TRBJ1-1 | -
TGTGCCACCTTGGACATTCCCTCCTACGAGCAGTACTTC | CATLDIPSYEQYF | TRBV2 | - | TRBJ2-7 | -
TGTGCCAGCAGGGAGACAGGGATCGGGAATGAAAAACTGTTTTTT | CASRETGIGNEKLFF | TRBV2 | TRBD1 | TRBJ1-4 | -
TGTGCCAGCAGCCGAAGATCTCGTCAGGGCGGGTCCCAAGAGACCCAGTACTTC | CASSRRSRQGGSQETQYF | TRBV5-5 | - | TRBJ2-5 | -
TGTGCCAGCAGCTTGATTACCTGGACAGGGGGTCCCAAGACCCAGTACTTC | CASSLITWTGGPKTQYF | TRBV5-5 | TRBD1 | TRBJ2-5 | -
TGTGCCAGCAGCCCGCCTGGAGTCTACTATGGCTACACCTTC | CASSPPGVYYGYTF | TRBV14 | - | TRBJ1-2 | -
TGTGCCAGCAGCTTAGCGACCGGGACAGGGGGCCCCTATGGCTACACCTTC | CASSLATGTGGPYGYTF | TRBV11-2 | TRBD1 | TRBJ1-2 | -
TGTGCCAGCAGCGCGGGAGGGCAGGATCGTATTTCCGAGTGG | CASSAGGQDRISEW | TRBV5-5 | TRBD2 | TRBJ2-7 | -
TGCAGCGTTGAAGATCAGGAGGAAGGTTACGAGCAGTACTTC | CSVEDQEEGYEQYF | TRBV29-1 | - | TRBJ2-7 | -
TGTGCCAGTAGTTTCGGGTCTAGAATAAGCTCTGGAAACACCATATATTTT | CASSFGSRISSGNTIYF | TRBV19 | - | TRBJ1-3 | -
TGTGCCAGCAGCTTAACTAGCGTCAGCTCCTACGAGCAGTACTTC | CASSLTSVSSYEQYF | TRBV7-2 | TRBD2 | TRBJ2-7 | few
TGTGCCAGCAGCCAAGCCTCAGGGATCCCCTACGAGCAGTACTTC | CASSQASGIPYEQYF | TRBV3-1/TRBV3-2 | - | TRBJ2-7 | -
TGCGCCAGCAGTCAAGGGGTCTCTAATGAAAAACTGTTTTTT | CASSQGVSNEKLFF | TRBV5-1 | - | TRBJ1-4 | -